These T cell receptor beta chains were read from a single sample in a study of T-cell reconstitution after alpha-beta-depleted transplantation in children. TCRdb itself ran the PCR reads through MiXCR, one entry per CDR3 protein. This table holds some 520,000 distinct CDR3 sequences, about 33% found once. The sequencing here drew on PBMCs from the stem cell graft donor, taken from the stem cell graft. These receptors were taken from a human donor who donated a stem cell graft to a child with aplastic anemia. Both conserved end residues are part of each CDR3. D genes are given only for firm matches. A clone size is listed for some rows: how often the clone was seen (once, few, many), or a class if it is expanded.

d_call | cdr3_length | j_call | v_call | clone_size | cdr3_nt | cdr3_aa
TRBD2 | 18 | TRBJ2-3 | TRBV11-2 | few | TGTGCCAGCAGCTCCGGACTAGCGGGGGGGGCTTCCACAGATACGCAGTATTTT | CASSSGLAGGASTDTQYF
TRBD1 | 17 | TRBJ1-1 | TRBV3-1 | - | TGTGCCAGCAGCCCAAACGACAGGGGAAGGCTGAACACTGAAGCTTTCTTT | CASSPNDRGRLNTEAFF
TRBD1 | 16 | TRBJ1-2 | TRBV18 | few | TGTGCCAGCTCACTGAACCGGGACAGGGTAAACTATGGCTACACCTTC | CASSLNRDRVNYGYTF
- | 13 | TRBJ2-1 | TRBV5-1 | - | TGCGCCAGCAGCCCGGGCCCCGGGAATGAGCAGTTCTTC | CASSPGPGNEQFF
- | 11 | TRBJ2-3 | TRBV20-1 | - | TGCAGTGCTTCAGGGTCGCATACGCAGTATTTT | CSASGSHTQYF
TRBD2 | 17 | TRBJ2-1 | TRBV4-2 | - | TGTGCCAGCAGCCAAGATTCATTTGGACTCCGGGGGGATGAGCAGTTCTTC | CASSQDSFGLRGDEQFF
- | 15 | TRBJ1-3 | TRBV20-1 | many | TGCAGTGCTAGTATGCCAGGGAACTCTGGAAACACCATATATTTT | CSASMPGNSGNTIYF
- | 15 | TRBJ1-4 | TRBV28 | few | TGTGCCAGCACCTCCGCGGGCGGGGGAAGTGAAAAACTGTTTTTT | CASTSAGGGSEKLFF
TRBD1 | 15 | TRBJ1-1 | TRBV20-1 | few | TGCAGTGCTGGCCCATGGGACAGGGGGGACACTGAAGCTTTCTTT | CSAGPWDRGDTEAFF
TRBD2 | 17 | TRBJ2-5 | TRBV28 | - | TGTGCCAGCAGACAGCAGTACGGGAGAGGGGAGGGGGAGACCCAGTACTTC | CASRQQYGRGEGETQYF
TRBD1 | 14 | TRBJ1-2 | TRBV29-1 | - | TGCAGCGTGGGAGAAGGGACAGGGAATTATGGCTACACCTTC | CSVGEGTGNYGYTF
- | 17 | TRBJ2-7 | TRBV7-8 | once | TGTGCCAGCAGCTTTGAGGGACGGGACTCAGCCTCCTACGAGCAGTACTTC | CASSFEGRDSASYEQYF
TRBD2 | 15 | TRBJ2-1 | TRBV20-1 | few | TGCAGTGCTAGAGGGACTAGCGGGAGGGGTAATGAGCAGTTCTTC | CSARGTSGRGNEQFF
TRBD2 | 14 | TRBJ2-1 | TRBV30 | few | TGTGCCTGGAGTGGGCTAGCGGGAGGTAATGAGCAGTTCTTC | CAWSGLAGGNEQFF
TRBD1 | 16 | TRBJ2-1 | TRBV11-2 | - | TGTGCCAGCAGCTCTAGAGGGGCAGGGGGCTTATCTGAGCAGTTCTTC | CASSSRGAGGLSEQFF
TRBD2 | 15 | TRBJ2-3 | TRBV29-1 | few | TGCAGCGTTGTGCCTAGCGGGAGTTTCAGCGATACGCAGTATTTT | CSVVPSGSFSDTQYF
TRBD1 | 16 | TRBJ2-2 | TRBV3-1 | - | TGTGCCAGCAGCCCCGGGACAGGGGAATTCACCGGGGAGCTGTTTTTT | CASSPGTGEFTGELFF
TRBD1 | 14 | TRBJ1-1 | TRBV20-1 | few | TGCAGTGCTGGACAGGGTCCAGGATTCACTGAAGCTTTCTTT | CSAGQGPGFTEAFF
- | 15 | TRBJ1-5 | TRBV6-1 | - | TGTGCCAGCAGTGAAGCCACAGGGCGAAATCAGCCCCAGCATTTT | CASSEATGRNQPQHF
- | 14 | TRBJ1-2 | TRBV9 | - | TGTGCCAGCAGCGTAGCAGGGGAGTCAAAAGGCTACACCTTC | CASSVAGESKGYTF
TRBD1 | 14 | TRBJ2-7 | TRBV5-1 | few | TGCGCCAGCAGCTTGTCGGGACAGGGCTACGAGCAGTACTTC | CASSLSGQGYEQYF
TRBD2 | 14 | TRBJ2-1 | TRBV7-2 | - | TGTGCCAGCATCAAAGGCGGGAGTGACAATGAGCAGTTCTTC | CASIKGGSDNEQFF
- | 15 | TRBJ1-2 | TRBV5-1 | - | TGCGCCAGCAGCTTGGAAGACGGTTCTAACTATGGCTACACCTTC | CASSLEDGSNYGYTF
TRBD1 | 17 | TRBJ2-7 | TRBV12-3/TRBV12-4 | - | TGTGCCAGCAGTTTTGCCGTCGCCGGACAGGGGAAGGGCGAGCAGTACTTC | CASSFAVAGQGKGEQYF
- | 13 | TRBJ2-2 | TRBV15 | many | TGTGCCACCAGCCCCGGGGCGGCCGGGGAGCTGTTTTTT | CATSPGAAGELFF
- | 15 | TRBJ2-2 | TRBV6-5 | - | TGTGCCAGCAGTTACGGCGCTTTAGGGGCCGGGGAGCTGTTTTTT | CASSYGALGAGELFF
TRBD1 | 13 | TRBJ1-4 | TRBV7-2 | - | TGTGCCAGCAGCTTCGGGACAGGCGGGAAACTGTTTTTT | CASSFGTGGKLFF
- | 13 | TRBJ1-6 | TRBV7-2 | - | TGTGCCAGCAGCTTAGAAGGGGACTCGCCCCTCCACTTT | CASSLEGDSPLHF
TRBD1 | 16 | TRBJ2-5 | TRBV6-4 | - | TGTGCCAGCAGTCCGTTGACAGGGGGTAGGAAAGAGACCCAGTACTTC | CASSPLTGGRKETQYF
- | 14 | TRBJ1-5 | TRBV20-1 | - | TGCAGTGCTAGGATGACAGGTTACAATCAGCCCCAGCATTTT | CSARMTGYNQPQHF
- | 12 | TRBJ1-3 | TRBV29-1 | - | TGCAGCGTTGCCGGGTTCGGAAACACCATATATTTT | CSVAGFGNTIYF
- | 12 | TRBJ1-2 | TRBV5-6 | - | TGTGCCAGCAGACGGTTTAACTATGGCTACACCTTC | CASRRFNYGYTF
- | 15 | TRBJ1-1 | TRBV12-3/TRBV12-4 | once | TGTGCCAGCAGTTTAGTAGGCCCGTGGAACACTGAAGCTTTCTTT | CASSLVGPWNTEAFF
- | 16 | TRBJ2-1 | TRBV10-3 | - | TGTGCCATCAGTGTAAATCAGGGAGAGCGGTACAATGAGCAGTTCTTC | CAISVNQGERYNEQFF
TRBD2 | 15 | TRBJ2-4 | TRBV6-1 | few | TGTGCCAGCCGCCGAAAACTAGCGGGGAAAAACATTCAGTACTTC | CASRRKLAGKNIQYF
- | 15 | TRBJ1-4 | TRBV7-2 | - | TGTGCCAGCAGCCTGGGGGGGCTGGCTAATGAAAAACTGTTTTTT | CASSLGGLANEKLFF
TRBD1 | 14 | TRBJ2-4 | TRBV5-1 | few | TGCGCCAGCAGCTCCGGGACAGCGGAAAACATTCAGTACTTC | CASSSGTAENIQYF
TRBD1 | 16 | TRBJ1-3 | TRBV20-1 | - | TGCAGTGCTAGATTCCACGACAGGGTGGGGGGAAACACCATATATTTT | CSARFHDRVGGNTIYF
- | 14 | TRBJ1-1 | TRBV19 | - | TGTGCCAGTAGTATAGGCGGACCGAACACTGAAGCTTTCTTT | CASSIGGPNTEAFF
- | 14 | TRBJ2-1 | TRBV5-1 | - | TGCGCCAGCAGCTTACGACCCAGCGCCGATGAGCAGTTCTTC | CASSLRPSADEQFF
TRBD1 | 16 | TRBJ2-1 | TRBV24-1 | few | TGTGCCACCAGTGAAACCGGGACAGGCTATTACAATGAGCAGTTCTTC | CATSETGTGYYNEQFF
TRBD1 | 15 | TRBJ1-1 | TRBV5-1 | - | TGCGCCAGCAGCTTACGACAGGGGGGGAACACTGAAGCTTTCTTT | CASSLRQGGNTEAFF
- | 17 | TRBJ2-6 | TRBV5-1 | few | TGCGCCAGCAGCTTGGCGGGCTCGACCTCTGGGGCCAACGTCCTGACTTTC | CASSLAGSTSGANVLTF
TRBD2 | 16 | TRBJ2-7 | TRBV5-6 | few | TGTGCCAGCAGCCTTTACGTAGGCGGGAGAATGTACGAGCAGTACTTC | CASSLYVGGRMYEQYF
- | 12 | TRBJ2-3 | TRBV9 | few | TGTGCCAGCAGCACTCAGGACGTCCTACCCTCCTTT | CASSTQDVLPSF
TRBD2 | 17 | TRBJ2-1 | TRBV4-3 | - | TGCGCCAGCAGCCAAGGTCTAAGGACTAGCGTTTCCAATGAGCAGTTCTTC | CASSQGLRTSVSNEQFF
- | 13 | TRBJ1-1 | TRBV12-3/TRBV12-4 | - | TGTGCCAGCAGCATGATCGTGAACACTGAAGCTTTCTTT | CASSMIVNTEAFF
TRBD1 | 14 | TRBJ1-5 | TRBV7-2 | - | TGTGCCAGCAGCCTATCCTTCAGGGGGAGGCCCCAGCATTTT | CASSLSFRGRPQHF
- | 14 | TRBJ2-2 | TRBV29-1 | - | TGCAGCGTTTTAACGGACCTCCGGACCGGGGAGCTGTTTTTT | CSVLTDLRTGELFF
- | 13 | TRBJ1-1 | TRBV12-3/TRBV12-4 | - | TGTGCCAGCAGTTGGGACGTTAACACTGAAGCTTTCTTT | CASSWDVNTEAFF